Shown below are 30 T cell receptor beta chains from a single sample sequenced in a study of T cell repertoires in cytomegalovirus infection. TCRdb itself ran the reads through MiXCR, one entry per CDR3 protein. The table lists over 250,000 distinct CDR3 sequences, 25% of them singletons. What was sequenced was PBMCs. These receptors were taken from a human donor in good health (CMV status not recorded). Some clones in this sample may be carry-over from other donors' samples.

The V gene is TRBV7-9, the J gene TRBJ2-4; maybe TRBD1 (6 bases). With 4 bases removed from V and 8 bases from J, the gap between germline ends came to 15 bases. This CDR3 comprises 14 residues. Germline V lookup: CDR1 SEHNR, CDR2 FQNEAQ (reference sequence). CDR3 in amino acids: CASSSDRREDIQYF. The CDR3 bases are TGTGCCAGCAGCTCTGACAGGCGTGAGGACATTCAGTACTTC. The whole variable domain, remainder taken from reference TRBV7-9 and TRBJ2-4, is DTGVSQNPRHKITKRGQNVTFRCDPISEHNRLYWYRQTLGQGPEFLTYFQNEAQLEKSRLLSDRFSAERPKGSFSTLEIQRTEQGDSAMYLCASSSDRREDIQYFGAGTRLSVL.

This clonotype has just a few counts. The chain recombines TRBV6-2 or TRBV6-3 with TRBJ2-1; 7 bases are shared with TRBD2. Germline CDR1 is MNHEY and CDR2 is SVGEGT. Germline trimming cut 0 bases from V and 13 bases from J; bases unmatched to any gene: 3. CDR3 length equals 12 residues. The DNA of the CDR3 is TGTGCCAGCAGTTACTCGGGGGACTACCAGTTCTTC. Its translation: CASSYSGDYQFF.

There are a few counts of this clonotype. J is TRBJ2-7 and V is TRBV18, with D perhaps TRBD2 (6 bases). CDR3 length: 17 residues. The germline V and J ends were trimmed by 1 base and 1 base, with 17 bases remaining between them. Germline V gives CDR1 KGHSH, CDR2 LQKENI. In DNA form, the CDR3 reads TGTGCCAGCTCACCACGTCAGGGTGTAGGGAGGTCCTACGAGCAGTACTTC. Translation gives CASSPRQGVGRSYEQYF. The entire variable domain, with the rest obtained from reference TRBV18 and TRBJ2-7, is as follows: NAGVMQNPRHLVRRRGQEARLRCSPMKGHSHVYWYRQLPEEGLKFMVYLQKENIIDESGMPKERFSAEFPKEGPSILRIQQVVRGDSAAYFCASSPRQGVGRSYEQYFGPGTRLTVT.

This clonotype turned up a few times. The genes are TRBV2 and TRBJ2-5, with D hard to call. The CDR3 contains 13 residues. Trimming pared 5 bases from V and 5 bases from J, leaving 12 bases between. CDR1 and CDR2 (germline): SNHLY, FYNNEI. CDR3 sequence reads: CASSPLNGETQYF. DNA of the CDR3: TGTGCCAGCAGTCCCCTGAACGGGGAGACCCAGTACTTC.

The chain has TRBV2 and TRBJ2-2, with no clear D. Trimming took off 8 bases at V and 1 base at J, with 14 bases between the two ends. CDR1 SNHLY and CDR2 FYNNEI come from the germline V gene. The CDR3 contains 15 residues. For the CDR3, the DNA is TGTGCCAGCCGTTTGTATACTCTGAACACCGGGGAGCTGTTTTTT. Protein sequence: CASRLYTLNTGELFF.

This clonotype was counted only a few times. The chain is built from TRBV7-9 and TRBJ1-6; possibly TRBD1 for D (6 bases). CDR1 and CDR2 (germline): SEHNR, FQNEAQ (reference sequence). The length of the CDR3 is 16 residues. The V gene lost 3 bases and the J gene lost 7 bases, with 16 bases spanning the gap. CDR3 protein: CASSFIAGTRNSPLHF. The CDR3 DNA reads as TGTGCCAGCAGCTTTATTGCCGGGACAAGGAATTCACCCCTCCACTTT.

The chain uses TRBV20-1 and TRBJ2-5; D is perhaps TRBD2 (5 bases). The CDR3 has 14 residues. V lost 0 bases and J 4 bases, leaving 12 bases between the germline ends. Per germline, CDR1 DFQATT and CDR2 SNEGSKA (reference sequence). Written as DNA, the CDR3 is TGCAGTGCTAGAGATTTGCGAGGGTCAGAGACCCAGTACTTC. Translating it yields CSARDLRGSETQYF.

This clonotype turned up a few times. This sequence joins TRBV7-2 and TRBJ2-1; the match to TRBD2 covers 7 bases. The germline gives CDR1 SGHTA, CDR2 FQGNSA. The CDR3 has 15 residues. Losses at the gene ends were 4 bases for V and 4 bases for J; bases not matched to a gene: 7. The CDR3: CASSSRSGEYNEQFF. In DNA, the CDR3 is TGTGCCAGCAGCTCCAGAAGCGGGGAGTACAATGAGCAGTTCTTC.

This clonotype has at least ten counts. V is TRBV7-9 and J is TRBJ1-1, with D perhaps matching TRBD1 (5 bases). Germline CDR1 reads SEHNR; CDR2 reads FQNEAQ (reference sequence). The CDR3 loop spans 14 amino acids. V was pared by 6 bases and J by 1 base, with 12 bases between. DNA of the CDR3: TGTGCCAGCAGGGGCGGGACGGGGAACACTGAAGCTTTCTTT. It codes for CASRGGTGNTEAFF.

This chain uses TRBV2 with TRBJ2-5; D is unresolved. Germline V CDR1 and CDR2: SNHLY, FYNNEI. V gave up 3 bases and J gave up 7 bases, with 12 bases separating them. The CDR3 runs to 13 residues. CDR3 nucleotide sequence: TGTGCCAGCAGTGACATCGCCTCGGTGACCCAGTACTTC. Protein sequence: CASSDIASVTQYF.

This clonotype occurred many times. The chain links TRBV7-2 to TRBJ2-1, with a tentative D call TRBD2 (6 bases). Germline CDR1 is SGHTA and CDR2 is FQGNSA. The CDR3 is made up of 16 amino acids. Deletions cut 1 base from V and 4 bases from J, with 14 bases between. CDR3 in DNA: TGTGCCAGCAGCTTAGATCGCGGGACGGATTACAATGAGCAGTTCTTC. Its translation: CASSLDRGTDYNEQFF.

The chain uses TRBV20-1 and TRBJ1-4; D possibly corresponds to TRBD1 (5 bases). Germline CDR1 DFQATT, CDR2 SNEGSKA (reference sequence). Trimming removed 3 bases from V and 5 bases from J, with 10 bases in between. CDR3 length: 13 amino acids. CDR3: CSARTVGNEKLFF. In DNA form, the CDR3 reads TGCAGTGCTAGGACAGTGGGGAATGAAAAACTGTTTTTT.

This clonotype was recorded a few times. V is TRBV7-9 and J is TRBJ1-6, with a possible D match to TRBD1 (5 bases). This CDR3 has 14 residues. Germline V gene sequence: CDR1 SEHNR, CDR2 FQNEAQ (reference sequence). V lost 2 bases to trimming and J lost 6 bases, with 8 bases between them. CDR3 region: CASSLKGPNSPLHF. In DNA, the CDR3 is TGTGCCAGCAGCTTAAAGGGGCCTAATTCACCCCTCCACTTT.

In this sample, this clonotype turned up many times. V is TRBV5-4 and J is TRBJ2-1; 7 positions match TRBD2. This CDR3 has 17 amino acids. With 4 bases clipped from V and 0 bases from J, the junction kept 10 bases outside the gene matches. Germline V gene sequence: CDR1 SGHNT, CDR2 YYREEE (reference sequence). In DNA form, the CDR3 reads TGTGCCAGCAGCCCCATGGGCGGGGGAAGCTCCTACAATGAGCAGTTCTTC. Encoded protein: CASSPMGGGSSYNEQFF.

Ten or more counts support this clonotype. The rearrangement joins TRBV7-8 to TRBJ1-1; maybe TRBD1 (6 bases). Germline assignment: CDR1 SGHVS and CDR2 FQNEAQ. The CDR3 has 15 amino acids. Trimming shortened V by 4 bases and J by 1 base, and 13 bases separated the two germline ends. This CDR3 reads CASSSYGTPNTEAFF. The CDR3 region has the DNA TGTGCCAGCAGCTCTTACGGGACACCGAACACTGAAGCTTTCTTT.

The count of this clonotype is one. The chain has TRBV20-1 and TRBJ2-7; TRBD1 or TRBD2 may be the D gene (7 bases each). Germline assignment: CDR1 DFQATT and CDR2 SNEGSKA (reference sequence). This CDR3 region has 13 residues. V shed 7 bases and J shed 2 bases, with 15 bases lying between them. CDR3 in amino acids: CSVSRGRAYEQYF. The CDR3 DNA reads TGCAGTGTTAGCAGGGGGAGGGCCTACGAGCAGTACTTC.

This clonotype has more than one count but fewer than ten. The genes are TRBV28 and TRBJ1-2; D uncertain. The germline CDR1 and CDR2 sequences are MDHEN and SYDVKM. Between the trimmed V and J ends, which lost 2 bases and 8 bases, there was a span of 12 bases. CDR3 length: 13 residues. The CDR3: CASSLRPNVGYTF. CDR3 DNA sequence: TGTGCCAGCAGTTTAAGGCCTAATGTGGGCTACACCTTC.

This clonotype has a count of ten or more. This chain uses TRBV10-3 with TRBJ2-7; D uncertain. Trimming cost V 3 bases and J 5 bases, with 5 bases left between them. The CDR3 extends over 11 amino acids. Germline V lookup: CDR1 ENHRY, CDR2 SYGVKD. In DNA form, the CDR3 reads TGTGCCATCAGTGAACTGAACGAGCAGTACTTC. Its protein is CAISELNEQYF.

This clonotype was counted ten times or more. This chain connects TRBV7-2 to TRBJ1-1, with D unclear. Looked up from germline, CDR1 is SGHTA and CDR2 is FQGNSA. The CDR3 consists of 14 residues. V dropped 3 bases and J dropped 1 base, with 9 bases sitting between them. The CDR3 here is CASSLSGGNTEAFF. DNA of the CDR3: TGTGCCAGCAGCTTGTCCGGAGGGAACACTGAAGCTTTCTTT.

The chain recombines TRBV6-8 with TRBJ2-3; D possibly matches TRBD1 or TRBD2 (5 bases each). The V gene's germline CDR1 is MNHGY and CDR2 SAAAGT. This CDR3 comprises 14 residues. Trimming stripped 10 bases from V and 2 bases from J, with 16 bases between. The CDR3 loop is CATALGVNTDTQYF. The CDR3 DNA reads as TGTGCCACCGCACTGGGGGTGAACACAGATACGCAGTATTTT.

With respect to this clonotype: A much larger clone is a single base away; this may be a read error. V and J are TRBV7-6 and TRBJ1-1; TRBD1 matches at 8 bases. Germline values: CDR1 SGHVS, CDR2 FNYEAQ. The CDR3 consists of 15 residues. V lost 1 base to trimming and J lost 1 base; unmatched junction nucleotides: 2. The CDR3 DNA is TGTGCCAGCAGCTTAGAGGGACAGGAGAACACTGAAGCTTTCTTT. Its protein product is CASSLEGQENTEAFF.

CDR3: CASSSGTFMNTEAFF. The CDR3 nucleotides read TGTGCCAGCAGCTCAGGGACATTTATGAACACTGAAGCTTTCTTT. The gene calls are TRBV11-2 and TRBJ1-1; tentatively, D is TRBD1 (6 bases). The V end was cut by 4 bases, the J end by 0 bases, with 12 bases between. Germline values: CDR1 SGHAT, CDR2 FQNNGV. The CDR3 covers 15 residues. The full variable domain, in which reference TRBV11-2 and TRBJ1-1 provide the parts outside the CDR3, is EAGVAQSPRYKIIEKRQSVAFWCNPISGHATLYWYQQILGQGPKLLIQFQNNGVVDDSQLPKDRFSAERLKGVDSTLKIQPAKLEDSAVYLCASSSGTFMNTEAFFGQGTRLTVV.

V gene TRBV3-1 combines with J gene TRBJ1-2; D not certain. The CDR3 spans 15 residues. Germline V gene lookup returns CDR1 LGHDT and CDR2 YNNKEL (reference sequence). V lost 2 bases, J lost 4 bases, and 14 bases lay in between. As DNA, the CDR3 is TGTGCCAGCAGCCAAAGTGGGTCTCCCTCCTATGGCTACACCTTC. Amino acid sequence: CASSQSGSPSYGYTF.

This clonotype was recorded many times. The rearrangement links TRBV5-1 to TRBJ2-1; tentative D call: TRBD2 (6 bases). The CDR3 is 16 residues long. Trimming left V 0 bases short and J 4 bases short, with 14 bases between. CDR1 is SGHRS, CDR2 YFSETQ, per germline. CDR3 sequence reads: CASSLELPGGYNEQFF. The CDR3 bases are TGCGCCAGCAGCTTGGAATTGCCAGGAGGGTACAATGAGCAGTTCTTC.

The J gene is TRBJ1-6, the V gene TRBV28; unclear D gene. The V gene lost 2 bases and the J gene lost 4 bases, with 15 bases spanning the gap. CDR3 length: 17 residues. Germline V gene sequence: CDR1 MDHEN, CDR2 SYDVKM. CDR3 region: CASSLTPVMEYNSPLHF. The CDR3 DNA is TGTGCCAGCAGTTTAACCCCAGTGATGGAATATAATTCACCCCTCCACTTT.

The V call is TRBV28, the J call TRBJ1-4; D call uncertain. Trimming removed 6 bases at V and 0 bases at J, with 5 bases between. The CDR3 has 13 residues. From germline, CDR1 is MDHEN and CDR2 SYDVKM. CDR3 sequence (DNA): TGTGCCAGCAGGCGGACAACTAATGAAAAACTGTTTTTT. This sequence encodes CASRRTTNEKLFF. The full variable domain, its missing parts supplied by reference TRBV28 and TRBJ1-4, is DVKVTQSSRYLVKRTGEKVFLECVQDMDHENMFWYRQDPGLGLRLIYFSYDVKMKEKGDIPEGYSVSREKKERFSLILESASTNQTSMYLCASRRTTNEKLFFGSGTQLSVL.

The chain links TRBV2 to TRBJ2-3, with D perhaps TRBD2 (5 bases). Trimming took 4 bases from V and 2 from J, leaving 10 bases between them. The CDR3 spans 14 residues. Germline V CDR1 and CDR2: SNHLY, FYNNEI. This CDR3 reads CASSGRTYTDTQYF. The CDR3 DNA sequence: TGTGCCAGCAGTGGTAGGACTTACACAGATACGCAGTATTTT.

This clonotype was observed a few times. The V and J genes are TRBV7-2 and TRBJ2-7; D unresolved. Per germline, CDR1 SGHTA and CDR2 FQGNSA. The V and J ends lost 5 bases and 6 bases respectively, with 11 bases between them. The CDR3 runs to 12 residues. CDR3 protein: CASSLQTLEQYF. Written as DNA, the CDR3 is TGTGCCAGCAGCCTGCAAACTCTCGAGCAGTACTTC. Using reference TRBV7-2 and TRBJ2-7 for the parts outside the CDR3, the full variable domain is GAGVSQSPSNKVTEKGKDVELRCDPISGHTALYWYRQSLGQGLEFLIYFQGNSAPDKSGLPSDRFSAERTGGSVSTLTIQRTQQEDSAVYLCASSLQTLEQYFGPGTRLTVT.

The genes are TRBV7-2 and TRBJ1-5; D ambiguous. This CDR3 comprises 13 residues. The V end lost 5 bases, the J end lost 3 bases, and 8 bases lay between the germline ends. Germline assignment: CDR1 SGHTA and CDR2 FQGNSA. CDR3 region: CASSPRVNQPQHF. The CDR3 nucleotides are TGTGCCAGCAGCCCGAGGGTCAATCAGCCCCAGCATTTT.

This clonotype appeared many times. The chain recombines TRBV7-9 with TRBJ2-1; D is undetermined. Germline values: CDR1 SEHNR, CDR2 FQNEAQ (reference sequence). Trimming took off 4 bases at V and 5 bases at J, with 12 bases between the two ends. The CDR3 loop spans 14 amino acids. This CDR3 is CASSSSGPDNEQFF. The CDR3 DNA is TGTGCCAGCAGCTCGAGTGGACCTGACAATGAGCAGTTCTTC.